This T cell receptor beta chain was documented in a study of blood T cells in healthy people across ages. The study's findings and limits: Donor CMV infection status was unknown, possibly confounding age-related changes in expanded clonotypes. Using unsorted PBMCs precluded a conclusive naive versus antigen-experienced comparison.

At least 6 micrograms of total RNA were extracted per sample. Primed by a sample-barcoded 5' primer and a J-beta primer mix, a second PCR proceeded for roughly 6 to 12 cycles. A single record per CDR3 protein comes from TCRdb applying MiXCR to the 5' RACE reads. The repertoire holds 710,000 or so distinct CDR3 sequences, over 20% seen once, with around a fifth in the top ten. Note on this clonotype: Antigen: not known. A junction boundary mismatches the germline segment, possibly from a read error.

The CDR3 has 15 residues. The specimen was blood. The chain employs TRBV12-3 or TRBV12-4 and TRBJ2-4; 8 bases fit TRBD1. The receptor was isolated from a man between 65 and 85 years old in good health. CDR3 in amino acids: CAGSPRQGSKNIQYF. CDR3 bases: TGTGCCGGCAGTCCAAGACAGGGGTCCAAAAACATTCAGTACTTC.